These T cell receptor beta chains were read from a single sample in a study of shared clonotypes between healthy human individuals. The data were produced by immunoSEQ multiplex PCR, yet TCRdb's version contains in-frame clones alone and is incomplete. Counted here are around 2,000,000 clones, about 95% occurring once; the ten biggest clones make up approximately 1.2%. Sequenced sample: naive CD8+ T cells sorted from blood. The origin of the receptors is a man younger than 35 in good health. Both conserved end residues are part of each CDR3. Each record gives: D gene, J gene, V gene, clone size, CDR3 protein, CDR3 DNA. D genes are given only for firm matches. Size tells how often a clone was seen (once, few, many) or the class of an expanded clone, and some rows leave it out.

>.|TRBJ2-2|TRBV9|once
CASSVGHTGELFF
TGTGCCAGCAGCGTAGGTCATACCGGGGAGCTGTTTTTT
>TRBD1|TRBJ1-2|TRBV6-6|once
CASRPQQGALNYGYTF
TGTGCCAGCAGACCTCAACAGGGGGCCCTTAACTATGGCTACACCTTC
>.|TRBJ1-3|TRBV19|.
CASSINAASGNTIYF
TGTGCCAGTAGTATAAATGCTGCCTCTGGAAACACCATATATTTT
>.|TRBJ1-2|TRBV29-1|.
CSVEEELYGYTF
TGCAGCGTTGAAGAGGAACTCTATGGCTACACCTTC
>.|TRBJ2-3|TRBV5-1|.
CASSFGGLTDTQYF
TGCGCCAGCAGCTTCGGGGGCTTGACAGATACGCAGTATTTT
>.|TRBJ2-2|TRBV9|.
CASSAPPSNTGELFF
TGTGCCAGCAGCGCCCCTCCCTCGAACACCGGGGAGCTGTTTTTT
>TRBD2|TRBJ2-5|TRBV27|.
CASSPFLAEHQETQYF
TGTGCCAGCAGTCCCTTCCTAGCGGAGCACCAAGAGACCCAGTACTTC
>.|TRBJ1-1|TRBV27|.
CASSLGPSGFSTEAFF
TGTGCCAGCAGTTTAGGACCGTCGGGGTTCTCCACTGAAGCTTTCTTT
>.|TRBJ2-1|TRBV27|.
CASSLSSGEQFF
TGTGCCAGCAGTTTAAGTTCCGGGGAGCAGTTCTTC
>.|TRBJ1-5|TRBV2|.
CASSISNQPQHF
TGTGCCAGCAGCATCAGCAATCAGCCCCAGCATTTT
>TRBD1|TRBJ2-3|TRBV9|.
CASSVYGGYGTGDHTDTQYF
TGTGCCAGCAGCGTATACGGCGGGTATGGGACAGGAGACCACACAGATACGCAGTATTTT
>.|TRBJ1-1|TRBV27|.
CASSQTVGTEAFF
TGTGCCAGCAGCCAAACGGTAGGCACTGAAGCTTTCTTT
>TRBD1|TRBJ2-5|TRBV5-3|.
CARSYRDRYWAQYF
TGTGCCAGAAGTTACCGGGACAGGTATTGGGCCCAGTACTTC
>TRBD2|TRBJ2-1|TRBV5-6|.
CASGWTSVEQFF
TGTGCCAGCGGGTGGACTAGCGTTGAGCAGTTCTTC
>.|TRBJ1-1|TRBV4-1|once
CASSQEGGLLRWTEAFF
TGCGCCAGCAGCCAAGAGGGTGGCCTACTGCGGTGGACTGAAGCTTTCTTT
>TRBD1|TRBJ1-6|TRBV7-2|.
CASSEGPGGSYNSPLHF
TGTGCCAGCAGCGAGGGTCCAGGGGGGTCCTATAATTCACCCCTCCACTTT
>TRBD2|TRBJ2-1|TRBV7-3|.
CASSPTSGNYNEQFF
TGTGCCAGCAGCCCGACTAGCGGTAACTACAATGAGCAGTTCTTC
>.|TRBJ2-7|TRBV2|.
CASKWGPGLRQYF
TGTGCCAGCAAATGGGGTCCAGGACTTAGGCAGTACTTC
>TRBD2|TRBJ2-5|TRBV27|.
CASSSRLSLVGGETQYF
TGTGCCAGCAGTTCTAGGCTGTCGCTAGTGGGGGGGGAGACCCAGTACTTC
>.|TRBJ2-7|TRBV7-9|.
CASSQGGNYEQYF
TGTGCCAGCAGCCAGGGGGGAAACTACGAGCAGTACTTC
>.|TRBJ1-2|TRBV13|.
CASSLGTEGYGYTF
TGTGCCAGCAGCTTAGGGACAGAGGGCTATGGCTACACCTTC
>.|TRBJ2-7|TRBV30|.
CAWARGRYEQYF
TGTGCCTGGGCCAGGGGCAGGTACGAGCAGTACTTC
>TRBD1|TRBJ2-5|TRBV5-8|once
CASRIGTGFQETQYF
TGTGCCAGCAGAATCGGGACAGGGTTCCAAGAGACCCAGTACTTC
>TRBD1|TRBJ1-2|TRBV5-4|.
CASSAPDRVYGYTF
TGTGCCAGCAGCGCCCCGGACAGGGTTTATGGCTACACCTTC
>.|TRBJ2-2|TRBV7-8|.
CASSLRQGVPGELFF
TGTGCCAGCAGCTTAAGGCAGGGTGTCCCCGGGGAGCTGTTTTTT
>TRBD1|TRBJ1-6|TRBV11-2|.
CASSLGYLGGGSDSPLHF
TGTGCCAGCAGCTTAGGGTATTTAGGGGGCGGTTCCGATTCACCCCTCCACTTT
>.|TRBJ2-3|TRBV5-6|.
CASSMRTGTDTQYF
TGTGCCAGCAGCATGCGGACTGGCACAGATACGCAGTATTTT
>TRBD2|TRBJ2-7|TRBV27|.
CASSLVGVAGFVGYEQYF
TGTGCCAGCAGTTTGGTCGGGGTAGCGGGATTCGTTGGCTACGAGCAGTACTTC
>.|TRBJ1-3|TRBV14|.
CASSQDRTPGNTIYF
TGTGCCAGCAGCCAAGATCGGACCCCTGGAAACACCATATATTTT
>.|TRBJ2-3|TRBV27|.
CASSAFRGSTDTQYF
TGTGCCAGCAGTGCCTTCCGGGGAAGCACAGATACGCAGTATTTT
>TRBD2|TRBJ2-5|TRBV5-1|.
CASTPDPGGGETQYF
TGCGCCAGCACTCCCGATCCGGGGGGAGGAGAGACCCAGTACTTC
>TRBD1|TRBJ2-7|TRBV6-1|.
CASTNRGGSYEQYF
TGTGCCAGCACCAACAGGGGTGGATCCTACGAGCAGTACTTC
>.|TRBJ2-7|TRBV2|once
CANSEEGAPSYEQYF
TGTGCCAACAGTGAAGAGGGCGCGCCTTCCTACGAGCAGTACTTC
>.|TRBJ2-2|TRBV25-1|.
CASSEFLTGELFF
TGTGCCAGCAGTGAATTTCTGACCGGGGAGCTGTTTTTT
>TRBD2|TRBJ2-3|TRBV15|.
CATSGGSSTDTQYF
TGTGCCACCAGCGGCGGGAGCAGCACAGATACGCAGTATTTT
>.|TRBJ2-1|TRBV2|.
CASRSGASNEQFF
TGTGCCAGCAGGTCGGGAGCTTCCAATGAGCAGTTCTTC
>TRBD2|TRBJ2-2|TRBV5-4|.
CASSFLAGAGELFF
TGTGCCAGCAGCTTTCTAGCGGGAGCCGGGGAGCTGTTTTTT
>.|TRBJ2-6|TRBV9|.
CASSVGGEGVGANVLTF
TGTGCCAGCAGCGTAGGGGGCGAGGGTGTTGGGGCCAACGTCCTGACTTTC
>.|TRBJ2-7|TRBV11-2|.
CASSPGSGYEQYF
TGTGCCAGCAGCCCCGGAAGTGGCTACGAGCAGTACTTC
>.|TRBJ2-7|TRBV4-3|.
CASSQGVGSYEQYF
TGCGCCAGCAGCCAAGGCGTTGGCTCCTACGAGCAGTACTTC
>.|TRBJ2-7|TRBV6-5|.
CASSYSEGLEQYF
TGTGCCAGCAGTTACTCAGAGGGGCTTGAGCAGTACTTC
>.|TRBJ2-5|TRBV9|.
CASSVDSTMETQYF
TGTGCCAGCAGCGTAGACTCAACCATGGAGACCCAGTACTTC
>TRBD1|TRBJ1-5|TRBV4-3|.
CASSQDLVGGGAEGQPQHF
TGCGCCAGCAGCCAAGATCTGGTAGGAGGGGGCGCGGAGGGACAGCCCCAGCATTTT
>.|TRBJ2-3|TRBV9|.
CASSAGLDTQYF
TGTGCCAGCAGCGCCGGACTAGATACGCAGTATTTT
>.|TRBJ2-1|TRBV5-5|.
CASSFGGGNNEQFF
TGTGCCAGCAGCTTTGGGGGAGGCAACAATGAGCAGTTCTTC
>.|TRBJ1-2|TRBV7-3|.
CASSFNTGSGYTF
TGTGCCAGCAGCTTTAACACAGGGAGCGGCTACACCTTC
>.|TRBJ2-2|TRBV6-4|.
CASSDSTVSGELFF
TGTGCCAGCAGTGATTCGACTGTATCCGGGGAGCTGTTTTTT
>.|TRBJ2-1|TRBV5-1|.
CASTAFDSASYNEQFF
TGCGCCAGCACAGCTTTTGATAGCGCGTCCTACAATGAGCAGTTCTTC
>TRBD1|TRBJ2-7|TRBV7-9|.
CASSGDSPWEQYF
TGTGCCAGCAGCGGGGACAGTCCCTGGGAGCAGTACTTC
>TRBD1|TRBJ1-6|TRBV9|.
CASRFTGENSPLHF
TGTGCCAGCAGGTTTACAGGGGAAAATTCACCCCTCCACTTT
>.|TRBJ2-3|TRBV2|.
CASSPGEADTQYF
TGTGCCAGCAGTCCGGGGGAGGCAGATACGCAGTATTTT
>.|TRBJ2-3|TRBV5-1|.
CASSLEWGADTQYF
TGCGCCAGCAGCTTGGAATGGGGGGCAGATACGCAGTATTTT
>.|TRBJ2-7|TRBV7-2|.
CASSWDWTYEQYF
TGTGCCAGCAGCTGGGATTGGACCTACGAGCAGTACTTC
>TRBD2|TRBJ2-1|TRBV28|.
CASSLSGGSNEQFF
TGTGCCAGCAGTTTGAGCGGGGGATCCAATGAGCAGTTCTTC
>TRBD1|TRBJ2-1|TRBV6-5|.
CASTPGGRNEQFF
TGTGCCAGCACGCCAGGGGGTAGGAATGAGCAGTTCTTC
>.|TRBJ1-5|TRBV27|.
CASSLSMGEMGNQPQHF
TGTGCCAGCAGTTTATCGATGGGGGAGATGGGCAATCAGCCCCAGCATTTT